This TCR beta chain was recorded in a study of CD8+ T cells in alopecia areata. Study-wide context: Using the percentage of affected scalp area, treated patients' severity was scored. Study outcomes and limitations: TCRs were shared less clearly across patients than in mice, possibly for HLA-related reasons. Clonality was higher in lesional than normal scalp, especially in alopecia totalis/universalis. Tofacitinib significantly lowered scalp clonality and expanded CD8+ clones among the top 100.

This clone was seen more than once but under ten times. The antigen is not known. cDNA reverse transcribed from extracted RNA served as the sequencing template. TCRdb's copy holds only in-frame clones and misses some; the assay was immunoSEQ multiplex PCR. The sample lists fewer than 250,000 clones, 60% occurring once. Germline-derived CDR1 and CDR2 are LGHNA and YNFKEQ. The CDR3 runs to 16 residues. The J segment lost 5 bases and the V segment lost 2 bases, leaving 8 bases of the junction unmatched. Treatment here: oral pan-JAK inhibitor, 5-10 mg twice daily. This material consisted of CD4+ T cells sorted from blood, taken at week 4, from a patient treated with tofacitinib. The V and J genes are TRBV4-2 and TRBJ2-1; TRBD2 agrees at 8 bases. The receptor's source is a human donor with alopecia areata. CDR3 DNA: TGTGCCAGCAGCCAACCCCGTGGGCGGGGGGACAATGAGCAGTTCTTC. It is translated as CASSQPRGRGDNEQFF.